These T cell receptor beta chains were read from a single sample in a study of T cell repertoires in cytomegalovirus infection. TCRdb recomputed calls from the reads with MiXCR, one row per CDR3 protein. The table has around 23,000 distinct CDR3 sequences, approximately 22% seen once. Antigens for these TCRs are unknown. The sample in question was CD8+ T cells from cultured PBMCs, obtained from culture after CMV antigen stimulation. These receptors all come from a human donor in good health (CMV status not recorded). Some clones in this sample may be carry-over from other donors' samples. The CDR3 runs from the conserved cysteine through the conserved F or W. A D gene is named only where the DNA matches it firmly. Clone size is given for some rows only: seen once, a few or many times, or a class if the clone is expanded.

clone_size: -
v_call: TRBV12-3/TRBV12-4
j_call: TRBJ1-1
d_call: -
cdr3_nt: TGTGCCAGCAGTTTTGTTCCAGGGAGGACTGAAGCTTTCTTT
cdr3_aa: CASSFVPGRTEAFF

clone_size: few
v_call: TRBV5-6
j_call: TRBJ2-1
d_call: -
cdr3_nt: TGTGCCAGCAGCCCCCCCTGGGGTAAGGTACACGATGAGCAGTTCTTC
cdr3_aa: CASSPPWGKVHDEQFF

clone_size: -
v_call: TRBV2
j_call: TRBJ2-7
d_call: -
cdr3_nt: TGTGCCAGCGGGGTCGGGGACGAGCAGTACTTC
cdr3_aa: CASGVGDEQYF

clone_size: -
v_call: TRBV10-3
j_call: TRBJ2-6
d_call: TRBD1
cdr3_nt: TGTGCCATCAGTGACAGGGGGCATGATGGGGCCAACGTCCTGACTTTC
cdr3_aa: CAISDRGHDGANVLTF

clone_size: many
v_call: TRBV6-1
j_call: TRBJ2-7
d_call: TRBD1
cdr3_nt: TGTGCCAGCAGTGTGTCAGGGGGTTACGAGCAGTACTTC
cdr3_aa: CASSVSGGYEQYF

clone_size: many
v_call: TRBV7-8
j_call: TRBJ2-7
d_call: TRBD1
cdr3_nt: TGTGCCAGCAGCTTAGAAGGGACAGGGGCCTACGAGCAGTACTTC
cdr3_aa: CASSLEGTGAYEQYF

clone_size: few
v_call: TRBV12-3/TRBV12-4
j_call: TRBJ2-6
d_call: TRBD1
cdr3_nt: TGTGCCAGCAGTACCTTGACAGGGATCGGTGGGGCCAACGTCCTGACTTTC
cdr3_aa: CASSTLTGIGGANVLTF

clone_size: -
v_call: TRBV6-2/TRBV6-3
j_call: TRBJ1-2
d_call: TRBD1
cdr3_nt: TGTGCCAGCAGTTACCAGGGGGCTAACTATGGCTACACCTTC
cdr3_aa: CASSYQGANYGYTF

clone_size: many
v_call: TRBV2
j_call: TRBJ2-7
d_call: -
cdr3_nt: TGTGCCAGCAGTGGAGTGGCGCTTAACTCCTACGAGCAGTACTTC
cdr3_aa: CASSGVALNSYEQYF

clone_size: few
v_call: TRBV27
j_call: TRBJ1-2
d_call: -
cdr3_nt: TGTGCCAGCAGTTCGGAGATCCGAGATGGCTACACCTTC
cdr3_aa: CASSSEIRDGYTF

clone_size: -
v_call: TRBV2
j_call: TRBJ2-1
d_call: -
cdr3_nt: TGTGCCAGCAGTGATACAGGGCGCAATGAGCAGTTCTTC
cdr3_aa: CASSDTGRNEQFF

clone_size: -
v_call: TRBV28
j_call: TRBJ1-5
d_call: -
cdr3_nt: TGTGCCAGCAGCCTGCCGGAAGGAATGGTCCAGCCCCAGCATTTT
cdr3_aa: CASSLPEGMVQPQHF